This record concerns one T cell receptor beta chain sequence. Authors' methods: Researchers report that nucleated cell counts were estimated from reference gene primer amplification. Generated by immunoSEQ multiplex PCR, the TCRdb table keeps only in-frame clones and is missing some. V, J and clone size derive from that table, while D and trimming were established from the DNA sequence. The table includes approximately 170,000 clones, approximately 87% detected once. Participants were aged roughly 18 to 100 years from around 24 US areas. Recovered status in Cohort 3 required two negative PCRs, clearance, or symptom resolution. This specimen comes from a study of blood T cell repertoires in COVID-19. Study-wide background: COVID-19 samples, acute and convalescent, were from the United States, Italy and Spain.

The germline CDR1 and CDR2 sequences are GTSNPN and SVGIG (reference sequence). CDR3 length: 15 residues. Losses at the gene ends were 2 bases for V and 3 bases for J; bases not matched to a gene: 7. The receptor was derived from a woman aged 45-59 years who had recovered from COVID-19. The chain employs TRBV30 and TRBJ1-3; TRBD1 agrees at 7 bases. Material for sequencing was PBMCs or T cells enriched from blood (not recorded which). Here the CDR3 reads CAWSSGRGVGNTIYF. CDR3 nucleotides: TGTGCCTGGAGTTCGGGCAGGGGGGTTGGAAACACCATATATTTT.